These 30 T cell receptor beta chains came from one sample sequenced in a study of cytomegalovirus exposure and HLA in healthy donors. Primers for the PCR totalled 60 Vbeta and 13 Jbeta. Repertoires were generated with immunoSEQ multiplex PCR, while TCRdb's copy carries only in-frame clones and drops some. The sample yields about 140,000 clones, approximately 84% seen once. Sequenced: PBMCs. These receptors were collected from a man aged 25-45 years in good health and CMV-seropositive.

This chain uses TRBV19 with TRBJ2-2, with D perhaps matching TRBD2 (7 bases). Germline-derived CDR1 and CDR2 are LNHDA and SQIVND (reference sequence). The CDR3 covers 14 residues. Trimming removed 4 bases at V and 5 bases at J, with 11 bases between. CDR3 DNA: TGTGCCAGTAGTAGGGAGGGGGTAACCGGGGAGCTGTTTTTT. Amino acid sequence: CASSREGVTGELFF.

The V call is TRBV10-3, the J call TRBJ2-7; maybe TRBD1 (6 bases). Germline V lookup: CDR1 ENHRY, CDR2 SYGVKD. V was pared by 3 bases and J by 2 bases, with 14 bases between. The CDR3 spans 15 residues. The CDR3 here is CAISEGDTGPYEQYF. The CDR3 nucleotides are TGTGCCATCAGTGAAGGGGACACAGGGCCCTACGAGCAGTACTTC.

The count of this clone is one. The chain uses TRBV7-9 and TRBJ2-1; no clear D. The V and J ends lost 3 bases and 1 base respectively, with 7 bases between them. The CDR3 sequence is 14 residues long. Germline CDR1 is SEHNR and CDR2 is FQNEAQ (reference sequence). This CDR3 reads CASSFELSYNEQFF. CDR3 DNA: TGTGCCAGCAGCTTTGAACTTTCCTACAATGAGCAGTTCTTC.

The V call is TRBV20-1, the J call TRBJ2-1; 8 positions match TRBD2. Unmatched junction bases numbered 5, after V lost 7 bases and J lost 9 bases. Germline-derived CDR1 and CDR2 are DFQATT and SNEGSKA (reference sequence). The CDR3 has 11 residues. CDR3 DNA: TGCAGTGGTTGGCGGGAGGTTGAGCAGTTCTTC. Encoded protein: CSGWREVEQFF.

The V call is TRBV5-1, the J call TRBJ2-1; D is undetermined. Germline V gene data show CDR1 as SGHRS and CDR2 as YFSETQ. Trimming cost V 7 bases and J 4 bases, with 12 bases left between them. The CDR3 runs to 13 residues. The CDR3 region is CASCEEPYNEQFF. The DNA of the CDR3 is TGCGCCAGCTGCGAGGAGCCTTACAATGAGCAGTTCTTC.

The V gene is TRBV2, the J gene TRBJ1-5, with D maybe TRBD1 (6 bases). The ends were cut back, 4 bases at V and 5 bases at J, with 21 bases in the middle. The CDR3 has 17 amino acids. Germline V gives CDR1 SNHLY, CDR2 FYNNEI. CDR3 protein: CASSANDEGRGHQPQHF. Here the CDR3 DNA reads TGTGCCAGCAGTGCCAATGATGAGGGCAGGGGACATCAGCCCCAGCATTTT.

This clone has just one count. V usage is TRBV5-4 and J usage is TRBJ1-1; maybe TRBD1 (6 bases). Germline CDR1 is SGHNT and CDR2 is YYREEE (reference sequence). V shed 0 bases and J shed 2 bases, with 14 bases lying between them. This CDR3 is 16 amino acids long. The CDR3 DNA reads as TGTGCCAGCAGCTTGGCGGGTGGGACACTTAACACTGAAGCTTTCTTT. Translation: CASSLAGGTLNTEAFF.

V is TRBV5-1 and J is TRBJ1-1, with D possibly being TRBD1 (5 bases). CDR3 length: 13 residues. Trimming took off 3 bases at V and 6 bases at J, with 12 bases between the two ends. CDR1 is SGHRS, CDR2 YFSETQ, per germline. This CDR3 is CASSSEGWAEAFF. The CDR3 nucleotides are TGCGCCAGCAGCTCGGAGGGGTGGGCTGAAGCTTTCTTT.

CDR3 bases: TGTGCCGTCCGGGGGGGTACGGAGGGTTTGGAGCCCCAGCATTTT. This codes for CAVRGGTEGLEPQHF. The chain employs TRBV6-1 and TRBJ1-5; the D gene is possibly TRBD1 (5 bases). CDR1 is MNHNS and CDR2 is SASEGT in the germline V gene. The germline V and J ends were trimmed by 11 bases and 8 bases, with 25 bases remaining between them. The CDR3 contains 15 residues.

V gene TRBV19 combines with J gene TRBJ2-6; 7 bases agree with TRBD1. Germline V lookup: CDR1 LNHDA, CDR2 SQIVND (reference sequence). The CDR3 is made up of 14 amino acids. V dropped 10 bases and J dropped 4; count of bases not matched to a gene: 7. As DNA, the CDR3 is TGTGCCACCGCGACAGGGTCAGGGGCCAACGTCCTGACTTTC. This translates into CATATGSGANVLTF. The whole variable domain, remainder taken from reference TRBV19 and TRBJ2-6, is DGGITQSPKYLFRKEGQNVTLSCEQNLNHDAMYWYRQDPGQGLRLIYYSQIVNDFQKGDIAEGYSVSREKKESFPLTVTSAQKNPTAFYLCATATGSGANVLTFGAGSRLTVL.

The chain links TRBV27 to TRBJ2-1; a weak D match, TRBD2 (5 bases). V lost 5 bases and J 9 bases, leaving 23 bases between the germline ends. Germline lookup yields CDR1 MNHEY and CDR2 SMNVEV (reference sequence). This CDR3 is built from 16 residues. CDR3 nucleotide sequence: TGTGCCAGCAGTCAGCGACCCCTACTAGGGTGGGGTGAGCAGTTCTTC. Protein: CASSQRPLLGWGEQFF.

The gene calls are TRBV6-5 and TRBJ1-6; TRBD1 matches at 7 bases. In germline, CDR1 is MNHEY, CDR2 SVGAGI. J gave up 8 bases and V 0 bases, and 7 bases lay outside the gene matches. The CDR3 extends over 16 amino acids. The CDR3 loop reads CASSYSPRDSDSPLHF. The CDR3 DNA sequence: TGTGCCAGCAGTTACTCCCCACGGGACAGCGATTCACCCCTCCACTTT.

This chain links TRBV5-1 with TRBJ1-2, with 7 bases matching TRBD1. The CDR3 sequence is 15 residues long. With V trimmed by 5 bases and J by 6 bases, 13 bases remained unmatched. Per the germline V gene, CDR1 is SGHRS and CDR2 is YFSETQ. The CDR3: CASRPGDSGFNGYTF. The CDR3 DNA reads as TGCGCCAGCAGACCCGGGGACAGCGGTTTCAATGGCTACACCTTC.

This clone was picked up a small number of times. The chain carries TRBV28 and TRBJ1-2; a weak D match, TRBD1 (5 bases). Trimming stripped 1 base from V and 6 bases from J, with 15 bases between. Germline loops: CDR1 MDHEN, CDR2 SYDVKM. The CDR3 is 15 residues long. The CDR3 DNA reads as TGTGCCAGCAGTTTATTGGTGGGGCCTTCGGATGGCTACACCTTC. Translating gives CASSLLVGPSDGYTF.

The chain has TRBV27 and TRBJ2-2, with 11 bases aligning to TRBD2. This CDR3 is 15 amino acids long. Germline V CDR1 and CDR2: MNHEY, SMNVEV (reference sequence). After removal of 5 bases from V and 2 bases from J, the junction contained 1 base not matched to a gene. The CDR3 region is CASSLAGGNTGELFF. The DNA of the CDR3 is TGTGCCAGCAGTCTAGCGGGAGGAAACACCGGGGAGCTGTTTTTT.

CDR3 coding DNA: TGCGCCAGCAGCTTGGGGGCAGTCTCCTACAATGAGCAGTTCTTC. It yields the protein CASSLGAVSYNEQFF. The chain employs TRBV5-1 and TRBJ2-1; D is unclear. Per the germline V gene, CDR1 is SGHRS and CDR2 is YFSETQ. V was cut by 0 bases and J by 0 bases, with 7 bases left in between. CDR3 size: 15 residues.

The chain recombines TRBV5-1 with TRBJ2-1, with 7 bases lining up with TRBD2. CDR1 SGHRS and CDR2 YFSETQ come from the germline V gene. J was trimmed by 5 bases and V by 5 bases; bases with no gene match: 4. The CDR3 covers 13 residues. DNA for the CDR3: TGCGCCAGCAGGGCGGGGGAGAACAATGAGCAGTTCTTC. It is translated as CASRAGENNEQFF.

Here the CDR3 reads CASSNRWAGPTEAFF. The CDR3 DNA sequence: TGTGCCAGCAGCAACCGCTGGGCAGGGCCCACTGAAGCTTTCTTT. The chain has TRBV21-1 and TRBJ1-1; no check of the table's D call, TRBD1, against the DNA was made. TRBV21-1 counts as a pseudogene. This CDR3 comprises 15 residues.

Details on this clone: An end of the junction does not agree with germline; a read error may underlie this. The V call is TRBV2, the J call TRBJ1-4; D unclear. The length of the CDR3 is 12 residues. The germline gives CDR1 SNHLY, CDR2 FYNNEI. CDR3 coding DNA: TGTGCCAGCAGCGCCTCCGTAGAAGGCGGCAGTTTT. Translated: CASSASVEGGSF.

The chain carries TRBV7-3 and TRBJ2-2; 11 nucleotides align to TRBD2. This CDR3 region has 16 residues. The trim removed 2 bases at V and 6 bases at J, leaving 5 bases unmatched. The V gene's germline CDR1 is SGHTA and CDR2 FQGTGA. The CDR3 coding sequence is TGTGCCAGCAGCTTATATAGCGGGAGGGCCTCCGGGGAGCTGTTTTTT. Its protein is CASSLYSGRASGELFF.

This rearrangement joins TRBV6-4 to TRBJ2-7, with D possibly being TRBD1 (6 bases). This CDR3 comprises 14 residues. Germline V lookup: CDR1 MRHNA, CDR2 SNTAGT. V lost 4 bases, J lost 5 bases, and 15 bases lay in between. CDR3 sequence: CASSVFRTGNEQYF. Here the CDR3 DNA reads TGTGCCAGCAGTGTCTTCCGCACAGGGAACGAGCAGTACTTC.

The rearrangement joins TRBV6-5 to TRBJ2-5; D might be TRBD2 (6 bases). CDR3 size: 12 residues. The V and J ends lost 7 bases and 5 bases respectively, with 11 bases between them. Per germline, CDR1 MNHEY and CDR2 SVGAGI. In nucleotides, the CDR3 is TGTGCCAGCACGGGGGTTGGGGAGACCCAGTACTTC. Protein product: CASTGVGETQYF.

The chain uses TRBV28 and TRBJ2-1; TRBD1 might be the D (6 bases). The CDR3 has 15 residues. Trimming removed 6 bases at V and 1 base at J, with 13 bases between. Germline-derived CDR1 and CDR2 are MDHEN and SYDVKM. As DNA, the CDR3 is TGTGCCAGCAGCCCCGACAGGCTTTCCTACAATGAGCAGTTCTTC. This sequence encodes CASSPDRLSYNEQFF. The whole variable domain, filled in from reference TRBV28 and TRBJ2-1, reads DVKVTQSSRYLVKRTGEKVFLECVQDMDHENMFWYRQDPGLGLRLIYFSYDVKMKEKGDIPEGYSVSREKKERFSLILESASTNQTSMYLCASSPDRLSYNEQFFGPGTRLTVL.

The J gene is TRBJ1-4, the V gene TRBV4-1; 7 nucleotides line up with TRBD1. Germline loops: CDR1 MGHRA, CDR2 YSYEKL. V lost 3 bases, J lost 2 bases, and 6 bases stayed unmatched. The CDR3 consists of 16 residues. This CDR3 reads CASSQIPGQTNEKLFF. For the CDR3, the DNA is TGCGCCAGCAGCCAGATTCCGGGACAGACTAATGAAAAACTGTTTTTT.

This chain links TRBV7-9 with TRBJ2-4; 7 bases match TRBD2. V shed 3 bases, J shed 0 bases, and the junction held 5 bases outside the gene matches. Germline CDR1 is SEHNR and CDR2 is FQNEAQ (reference sequence). The CDR3 contains 16 residues. The CDR3 protein is CASSLGGVIAKNIQYF. In DNA form, the CDR3 reads TGTGCCAGCAGCTTGGGAGGGGTTATAGCCAAAAACATTCAGTACTTC.

The sample holds one count of this clone. The genes are TRBV6-1 and TRBJ1-1; D remains unclear. The CDR3 loop spans 13 amino acids. CDR1 MNHNS and CDR2 SASEGT come from the germline V gene. Deletions cut 5 bases from V and 10 bases from J, with 17 bases between. The CDR3 nucleotides read TGTGCCAGCAGTAGGTTTCCGGAGGGTGGAGCTTTCTTT. This gives the protein CASSRFPEGGAFF.

The gene calls are TRBV30 and TRBJ1-3, with unresolved D. The V end lost 5 bases, the J end lost 0 bases, and 8 bases lay between the germline ends. There are 13 residues in the CDR3. Germline CDR1 and CDR2: GTSNPN and SVGIG (reference sequence). The CDR3 DNA follows: TGTGCCTGGGCCGGAGTCTCTGGAAACACCATATATTTT. Amino acid sequence: CAWAGVSGNTIYF.

The rearrangement joins TRBV9 to TRBJ1-6; D not certain. Trimming cost V 0 bases and J 3 bases, with 10 bases left between them. The CDR3 is made up of 16 amino acids. Germline loops: CDR1 SGDLS, CDR2 YYNGEE. The CDR3 here is CASSVGQQNYNSPLHF. The CDR3 DNA is TGTGCCAGCAGCGTAGGCCAACAGAACTATAATTCACCCCTCCACTTT. Full variable domain (remainder filled in from reference TRBV9 and TRBJ1-6): DSGVTQTPKHLITATGQRVTLRCSPRSGDLSVYWYQQSLDQGLQFLIQYYNGEERAKGNILERFSAQQFPDLHSELNLSSLELGDSALYFCASSVGQQNYNSPLHFGNGTRLTVT.

The J gene is TRBJ1-5, the V gene TRBV28; TRBD1 might be the D (6 bases). Germline loops: CDR1 MDHEN, CDR2 SYDVKM. The CDR3 is made up of 14 amino acids. Between the trimmed V and J ends, which lost 8 bases and 3 bases, there was a span of 14 bases. The CDR3 reads CASVSGDPNQPQHF. The CDR3 DNA is TGTGCCAGCGTCTCAGGGGATCCCAATCAGCCCCAGCATTTT.

This clone was detected once. This chain connects TRBV5-1 to TRBJ2-2; D unresolved. This CDR3 is 16 amino acids long. The V end was cut by 0 bases, the J end by 0 bases, with 9 bases between. Germline CDR1 is SGHRS and CDR2 is YFSETQ. The CDR3 sequence: CASSLGGTANTGELFF. CDR3 nucleotides: TGCGCCAGCAGCTTGGGTGGCACCGCGAACACCGGGGAGCTGTTTTTT.